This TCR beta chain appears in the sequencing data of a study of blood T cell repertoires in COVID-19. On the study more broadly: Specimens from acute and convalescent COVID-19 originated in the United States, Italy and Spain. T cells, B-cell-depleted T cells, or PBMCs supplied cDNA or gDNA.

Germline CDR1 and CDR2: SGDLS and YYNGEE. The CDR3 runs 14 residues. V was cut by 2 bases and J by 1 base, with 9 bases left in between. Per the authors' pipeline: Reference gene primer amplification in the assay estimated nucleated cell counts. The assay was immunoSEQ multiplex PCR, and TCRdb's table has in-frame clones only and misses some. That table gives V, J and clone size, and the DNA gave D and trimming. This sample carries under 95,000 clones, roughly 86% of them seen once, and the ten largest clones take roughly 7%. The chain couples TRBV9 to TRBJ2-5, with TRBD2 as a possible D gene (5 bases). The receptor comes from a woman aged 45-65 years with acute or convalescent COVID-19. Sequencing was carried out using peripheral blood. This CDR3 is CASSVGVPQETQYF. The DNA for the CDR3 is TGTGCCAGCAGCGTCGGGGTTCCCCAAGAGACCCAGTACTTC.